Listed here are 15 T cell receptor beta chains from one sample, sequenced in a study of T cell repertoires in cytomegalovirus infection. Their antigens are not known. In TCRdb, the reads were re-called with MiXCR into one record per CDR3 protein. The table shows hundreds of thousands of distinct CDR3 sequences, with around 35% occurring only once. Here the sequenced sample was cultured PBMCs, taken from culture after CMV antigen stimulation. These receptors all come from a human donor in good health (CMV status not recorded). Some clones in this sample may be carry-over from other donors' samples.

This chain joins TRBV6-1 and TRBJ1-6; perhaps TRBD1 as D (6 bases). Trimming stripped 7 bases from V and 9 bases from J, with 16 bases between. Germline lookup yields CDR1 MNHNS and CDR2 SASEGT. The CDR3 covers 14 residues. The CDR3: CASKRQVPISPLHF. DNA for the CDR3: TGTGCCAGCAAGCGACAGGTCCCCATTTCACCCCTCCACTTT.

The CDR3 bases are TGCAGTGCTAGGTTGACCGGGAGACCCTCCTACAATGAGCAGTTCTTC. This codes for CSARLTGRPSYNEQFF. The chain is built from TRBV20-1 and TRBJ2-1, with D possibly being TRBD2 (6 bases). V lost 3 bases and J lost 0, with 15 bases in between. The germline CDR1 and CDR2 sequences are DFQATT and SNEGSKA (reference sequence). This CDR3 has 16 amino acids.

This chain joins TRBV5-6 and TRBJ2-7; no reliable D call. V dropped 0 bases and J dropped 2 bases, with 18 bases sitting between them. CDR3 size: 17 residues. Germline CDR1 SGHDT, CDR2 YYEEEE. The DNA of the CDR3 is TGTGCCAGCAGCTTGGCTGTAAACCCCGCGACACCCTACGAGCAGTACTTC. It yields the protein CASSLAVNPATPYEQYF.

This clonotype was counted only a few times. This rearrangement joins TRBV24-1 to TRBJ2-1; TRBD2 is a possible D gene (6 bases). Germline values: CDR1 KGHDR, CDR2 SFDVKD. The V end was cut by 4 bases, the J end by 6 bases, with 15 bases between. CDR3 size: 15 residues. Here the CDR3 reads CATSDPRGSGNEQFF. CDR3 nucleotide sequence: TGTGCCACCAGTGACCCGCGGGGATCGGGCAATGAGCAGTTCTTC.

This clonotype was seen a handful of times. The chain carries TRBV11-2 and TRBJ1-5; D not certain. Between the trimmed V and J ends, which lost 5 bases and 7 bases, there was a span of 9 bases. The CDR3 contains 12 residues. Germline CDR1 SGHAT, CDR2 FQNNGV. The DNA of the CDR3 is TGTGCCAGCAGCCCCCAATTCCAGCCCCAGCATTTT. It yields the protein CASSPQFQPQHF.

This clonotype was counted a few times. The rearrangement links TRBV4-2 to TRBJ1-6, with unresolved D. The CDR3 loop spans 14 amino acids. The germline V and J ends were trimmed by 1 base and 7 bases, with 8 bases remaining between them. Germline assignment: CDR1 LGHNA and CDR2 YNFKEQ. CDR3 residues: CASSQVRQNSPLHF. DNA of the CDR3: TGTGCCAGCAGCCAAGTACGGCAGAATTCACCCCTCCACTTT.

The CDR3 region is CASSESDSFSSYNSPLHF. The CDR3 bases are TGTGCCAGCAGCGAGAGTGACAGCTTTAGCTCCTATAATTCACCCCTCCACTTT. The V call is TRBV12-3 or TRBV12-4, the J call TRBJ1-6; maybe TRBD1 (5 bases). Trimming took off 6 bases at V and 0 bases at J, with 18 bases between the two ends. This CDR3 has 18 amino acids.

J is TRBJ2-3 and V is TRBV6-1; D not resolved. The CDR3 runs 13 residues. V lost 1 base to trimming and J lost 6 bases, with 8 bases between them. Germline V gives CDR1 MNHNS, CDR2 SASEGT. The CDR3 DNA reads as TGTGCCAGCAGTGAAGGGGCTCATGATACGCAGTATTTT. Its translation is CASSEGAHDTQYF.

The chain joins TRBV12-3 or TRBV12-4 to TRBJ1-3, with D maybe TRBD1 (5 bases). V was clipped by 6 bases and J by 8 bases, with 14 bases between them. The CDR3 totals 13 residues. CDR3 nucleotide sequence: TGTGCCAGCAGGGGGACTGTCCCTTACACCATATATTTT. Protein sequence: CASRGTVPYTIYF.

This chain links TRBV6-2 or TRBV6-3 with TRBJ2-7; D gene unclear. This CDR3 has 13 residues. The germline V gene has CDR1 MNHEY and CDR2 SVGEGT. The ends were cut back, 7 bases at V and 2 bases at J, with 12 bases in the middle. CDR3 sequence (DNA): TGTGCCAGCATGCGGAGCAACACCTACGAGCAGTACTTC. The encoded protein is CASMRSNTYEQYF.

The CDR3, as DNA: TGTGCCAGCAAGGTTAGCGGGAGGTCAGATACGCAGTATTTT. This gives the protein CASKVSGRSDTQYF. The J gene is TRBJ2-3, the V gene TRBV28; 10 bases agree with TRBD2. CDR1 MDHEN and CDR2 SYDVKM come from the germline V gene. The CDR3 has 14 amino acids. The trim removed 7 bases at V and 4 bases at J, leaving 5 bases unmatched. Combining the CDR3 with reference TRBV28 and TRBJ2-3 gives the whole variable domain DVKVTQSSRYLVKRTGEKVFLECVQDMDHENMFWYRQDPGLGLRLIYFSYDVKMKEKGDIPEGYSVSREKKERFSLILESASTNQTSMYLCASKVSGRSDTQYFGPGTRLTVL.

This clonotype was recorded many times. This chain links TRBV6-1 with TRBJ2-7, with D maybe TRBD2 (5 bases). V was trimmed by 6 bases and J by 0 bases, leaving 18 bases between them. This CDR3 is 16 amino acids long. Germline V CDR1 and CDR2: MNHNS, SASEGT. The CDR3 is CASSVRRTGTSYEQYF. The DNA of the CDR3 is TGTGCCAGCAGCGTCCGTCGTACGGGAACCTCCTACGAGCAGTACTTC.

This clonotype was counted ten times or more. This rearrangement joins TRBV2 to TRBJ2-5; D is uncertain. This CDR3 is 12 amino acids long. The V and J ends lost 5 bases and 5 bases respectively, with 9 bases between them. Germline CDR1 is SNHLY and CDR2 is FYNNEI. CDR3 protein: CASSLEAETQYF. The CDR3 DNA reads as TGTGCCAGCAGTCTCGAGGCGGAGACCCAGTACTTC.

This clonotype was recorded a few times. The rearrangement joins TRBV12-3 or TRBV12-4 to TRBJ1-2, with no clear D. The CDR3 runs 10 residues. Deletions cut 7 bases from V and 8 bases from J, with 8 bases between. The CDR3 region is CASTFRGYTF. CDR3 coding DNA: TGTGCCAGCACCTTTCGGGGCTACACCTTC.

The rearrangement joins TRBV7-9 to TRBJ2-2; D gene uncertain. Deletions cut 6 bases from V and 3 bases from J, with 14 bases between. The CDR3 has 15 amino acids. Germline values: CDR1 SEHNR, CDR2 FQNEAQ (reference sequence). As DNA, the CDR3 is TGTGCCAGCAGAAGAGAGAGAGTAGACACCGGGGAGCTGTTTTTT. It specifies CASRRERVDTGELFF.